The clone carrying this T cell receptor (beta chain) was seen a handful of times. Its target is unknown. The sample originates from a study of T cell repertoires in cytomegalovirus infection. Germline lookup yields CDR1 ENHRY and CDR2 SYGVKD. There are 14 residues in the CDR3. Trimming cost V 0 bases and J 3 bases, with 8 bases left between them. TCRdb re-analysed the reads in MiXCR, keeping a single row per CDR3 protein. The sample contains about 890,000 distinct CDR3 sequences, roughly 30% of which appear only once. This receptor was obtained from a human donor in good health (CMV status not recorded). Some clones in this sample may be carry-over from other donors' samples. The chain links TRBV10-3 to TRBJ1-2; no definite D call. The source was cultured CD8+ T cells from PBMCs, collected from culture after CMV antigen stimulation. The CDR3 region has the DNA TGTGCCATCAGTGAGTCAAGCACGGACTATGGCTACACCTTC. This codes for CAISESSTDYGYTF.